Following are 32 T cell receptor beta chains from one sample sequenced in a study of blood T cell repertoires in COVID-19. Assay used: immunoSEQ multiplex PCR; TCRdb lists only in-frame clones, some missing. The repertoire includes 350,000 to 500,000 clones, roughly 90% of them detected once, and roughly 0.78% sits in the top ten. Sequenced input: peripheral blood. All receptors come from a man between 18 and 29 years old with COVID-19, enrolled during active disease.

This clone was counted once. V gene TRBV6-2 or TRBV6-3 combines with J gene TRBJ1-2; D is unclear. Looked up from germline, CDR1 is MNHEY and CDR2 is SVGEGT. The CDR3 contains 12 residues. With 6 bases removed from V and 4 bases from J, the gap between germline ends came to 9 bases. CDR3 in DNA: TGTGCCAGCAGCTTCGATAGCTATGGCTACACCTTC. Amino acids: CASSFDSYGYTF.

This sequence joins TRBV7-6 and TRBJ2-5; D perhaps matches TRBD2 (6 bases). The CDR3 is made up of 16 amino acids. The V end was cut by 1 base, the J end by 4 bases, with 16 bases between. Germline V CDR1 and CDR2: SGHVS, FNYEAQ. The CDR3 protein is CASSLVFLGGGETQYF. The CDR3, as DNA: TGTGCCAGCAGCTTAGTTTTTCTGGGAGGAGGAGAGACCCAGTACTTC.

V is TRBV2 and J is TRBJ1-4, with a weak D call TRBD1 (5 bases). Germline CDR1 SNHLY, CDR2 FYNNEI. The CDR3 totals 12 residues. The ends were cut back, 6 bases at V and 4 bases at J, with 6 bases in the middle. The CDR3: CASRDNNEKLFF. Here the CDR3 DNA reads TGTGCCAGCAGGGACAATAATGAAAAACTGTTTTTT.

This clone has only one observation. This rearrangement joins TRBV5-6 to TRBJ1-1; D call uncertain. The germline V and J ends were trimmed by 4 bases and 1 base, with 5 bases remaining between them. CDR1 is SGHDT, CDR2 YYEEEE, per germline. The CDR3 covers 12 residues. The CDR3 is CASSNRNTEAFF. The CDR3 nucleotides read TGTGCCAGCAGCAACAGGAACACTGAAGCTTTCTTT. Full variable domain (missing parts from reference TRBV5-6 and TRBJ1-1): DAGVTQSPTHLIKTRGQQVTLRCSPKSGHDTVSWYQQALGQGPQFIFQYYEEEERQRGNFPDRFSGHQFPNYSSELNVNALLLGDSALYLCASSNRNTEAFFGQGTRLTVV.

The chain employs TRBV5-1 and TRBJ1-3, with a weak D call TRBD1 (5 bases). Germline CDR1 and CDR2: SGHRS and YFSETQ. CDR3 length: 12 amino acids. V lost 0 bases to trimming and J lost 7 bases, with 5 bases between them. CDR3 region: CASSLGGNTIYF. CDR3 nucleotides: TGCGCCAGCAGCTTGGGGGGCAACACCATATATTTT.

The V call is TRBV5-1, the J call TRBJ1-1, with TRBD1 as a possible D gene (5 bases). V was clipped by 7 bases and J by 0 bases, with 10 bases between them. The germline V gene has CDR1 SGHRS and CDR2 YFSETQ. CDR3 size: 13 residues. The CDR3 DNA sequence: TGCGCCAGCGCAGGGATGATGAACACTGAAGCTTTCTTT. Translated, it gives CASAGMMNTEAFF.

The chain is built from TRBV5-4 and TRBJ2-7; D may be TRBD1 (5 bases). V dropped 3 bases and J dropped 7 bases, with 20 bases sitting between them. The CDR3 length is 15 residues. Germline V gene lookup returns CDR1 SGHNT and CDR2 YYREEE (reference sequence). The CDR3 bases are TGTGCCAGCAGCTCGTTGGGGCAGTTTATCGGAGAGCAGTACTTC. It codes for CASSSLGQFIGEQYF.

The rearrangement uses TRBV11-3 and TRBJ2-7, with 9 bases that match TRBD1. CDR1 and CDR2 from the germline V gene are SGHNT and YENEEA. V dropped 5 bases and J dropped 3; count of bases not matched to a gene: 14. The CDR3 has 17 residues. CDR3 protein: CASSPGTGNPLDYEQYF. The DNA of the CDR3 is TGTGCCAGCAGCCCAGGGACAGGGAATCCTCTTGACTACGAGCAGTACTTC.

J is TRBJ2-1 and V is TRBV30; 10 bases align to TRBD1. CDR1 and CDR2 from the germline V gene are GTSNPN and SVGIG (reference sequence). The CDR3 loop spans 14 amino acids. The CDR3 sequence is CATDRGRSYNEQFF. DNA for the CDR3: TGTGCGACAGACAGGGGGCGTTCATACAATGAGCAGTTCTTC.

Notes on this clone: The same CDR3 is also encoded by other DNA sequences in this sample. The V call is TRBV18, the J call TRBJ2-1; a possible D gene is TRBD1 (6 bases). CDR1 and CDR2 from the germline V gene are KGHSH and LQKENI. The CDR3 totals 15 residues. Trimming cost V 0 bases and J 4 bases, with 10 bases left between them. Here the CDR3 DNA reads TGTGCCAGCTCACCACCAGGGGGTGGTTACAATGAGCAGTTCTTC. Protein product: CASSPPGGGYNEQFF.

The J gene is TRBJ1-1, the V gene TRBV14, with 9 positions matching TRBD1. The germline gives CDR1 SGHDN, CDR2 FVKESK. V dropped 6 bases and J dropped 7; count of bases not matched to a gene: 9. The CDR3 runs 14 residues. CDR3 sequence: CASRHRGRKGEAFF. The CDR3 bases are TGTGCCAGCAGGCACAGGGGGCGAAAGGGTGAAGCTTTCTTT.

This clone was seen once. J is TRBJ2-2 and V is TRBV29-1, with 9 positions matching TRBD1. V was clipped by 6 bases and J by 4 bases; unmatched bases: 3. CDR1 and CDR2 from the germline V gene are SQVTM and ANQGSEA. The CDR3 extends over 13 amino acids. The chain's CDR3 is CSVGQGSTGELFF. CDR3 nucleotide sequence: TGCAGCGTGGGACAGGGCTCCACCGGGGAGCTGTTTTTT.

The chain uses TRBV3-1 (or the pseudogene TRBV3-2) and TRBJ2-5; no clear D gene. This CDR3 region has 14 residues. The ends were cut back, 5 bases at V and 5 bases at J, with 15 bases in the middle. The germline V gene encodes CDR1 LGHDT and CDR2 YNNKEL (reference sequence). The CDR3 is CASSLRANPETQYF. Written as DNA, the CDR3 is TGTGCCAGCAGCTTGCGAGCGAATCCTGAGACCCAGTACTTC.

V usage is TRBV19 and J usage is TRBJ1-6; 8 bases are a match to TRBD1. Looked up from germline, CDR1 is LNHDA and CDR2 is SQIVND (reference sequence). V lost 7 bases, J lost 6 bases, and 2 bases stayed unmatched. The CDR3 totals 13 residues. The CDR3 DNA reads as TGTGCCAGTACAACAGGGGGTAATTCACCCCTCCACTTT. It specifies CASTTGGNSPLHF.

For the CDR3, the DNA is TGTGCCTGGAGTCTTGTTGGGGGGACGGAGACCCAGTACTTC. It encodes CAWSLVGGTETQYF. The chain joins TRBV30 to TRBJ2-5, with D perhaps matching TRBD2 (6 bases). With 2 bases removed from V and 5 bases from J, the gap between germline ends came to 15 bases. This CDR3 is built from 14 residues. The germline gives CDR1 GTSNPN, CDR2 SVGIG (reference sequence).

The chain carries TRBV10-3 and TRBJ1-1; D is possibly TRBD1 (5 bases). Germline values: CDR1 ENHRY, CDR2 SYGVKD. The CDR3 contains 14 residues. V dropped 6 bases and J dropped 2 bases, with 13 bases sitting between them. CDR3 region: CAISRTGRNTEAFF. Here the CDR3 DNA reads TGTGCCATCAGCCGAACAGGCCGAAACACTGAAGCTTTCTTT.

CDR3 amino acids: CASSQGTGGASNEKLFF. In DNA form, the CDR3 reads TGTGCCAGCAGCCAAGGGACAGGGGGCGCCTCTAATGAAAAACTGTTTTTT. The chain recombines TRBV3-1 (or the pseudogene TRBV3-2) with TRBJ1-4, with 11 nucleotides matching TRBD1. J was trimmed by 3 bases and V by 1 base; bases with no gene match: 4. The CDR3 totals 17 residues. Germline CDR1 and CDR2: LGHDT and YNNKEL (reference sequence).

V is TRBV5-8 and J is TRBJ2-7, with 7 bases aligning to TRBD1. CDR3 length equals 16 residues. The germline V gene encodes CDR1 SGHTS and CDR2 YDEGEE. Trimming removed 4 bases from V and 2 bases from J; junction bases left unmatched: 12. For the CDR3, the DNA is TGTGCCAGCAGCGCGGCCCCCGGGACAGAGGCCTACGAGCAGTACTTC. Protein sequence: CASSAAPGTEAYEQYF.

This rearrangement joins TRBV7-9 to TRBJ2-7; TRBD1 matches 10 bases. This CDR3 has 15 residues. Germline V gene sequence: CDR1 SEHNR, CDR2 FQNEAQ (reference sequence). V was pared by 5 bases and J by 1 base, with 5 bases of the junction left unmatched. The CDR3 is CASSQPGQGSYEQYF. In DNA, the CDR3 is TGTGCCAGCAGCCAACCGGGACAGGGGTCCTACGAGCAGTACTTC.

The chain links TRBV19 to TRBJ2-5, with D uncertain. Trimming took 4 bases from V and 5 from J, leaving 14 bases between them. The CDR3 is made up of 14 amino acids. Germline V gives CDR1 LNHDA, CDR2 SQIVND (reference sequence). The CDR3 loop reads CASSKAVNYETQYF. The CDR3 DNA sequence: TGTGCCAGTAGTAAGGCAGTAAACTATGAGACCCAGTACTTC.

This clone appeared a few times. J is TRBJ1-5 and V is TRBV7-9, with 7 bases lining up with TRBD1. CDR3 length: 17 residues. The V and J ends lost 5 bases and 1 base, in that order; junction bases with no gene match: 11. In germline, CDR1 is SEHNR, CDR2 FQNEAQ (reference sequence). CDR3 amino acids: CASSRAREGASNQPQHF. The CDR3, as DNA: TGTGCCAGCAGCCGAGCGCGCGAGGGGGCAAGCAATCAGCCCCAGCATTTT.

Only one count was recorded for this clone. The rearrangement uses TRBV13 and TRBJ1-1; no reliable D call. The germline V gene encodes CDR1 PRHDT and CDR2 FYEKMQ (reference sequence). The V end lost 2 bases, the J end lost 1 base, and 8 bases lay between the germline ends. CDR3 length: 14 amino acids. As DNA, the CDR3 is TGTGCCAGCAGCTTATATCAGGCGAACACTGAAGCTTTCTTT. Protein: CASSLYQANTEAFF.

The sample holds one count of this clone. V and J are TRBV11-2 and TRBJ2-5; 10 nucleotides agree with TRBD2. The V segment lost 1 base and the J segment 2 bases; nucleotides outside the gene matches: 10. Germline loops: CDR1 SGHAT, CDR2 FQNNGV. The CDR3 is 18 residues long. CDR3 coding DNA: TGTGCCAGCAGCTTAGGGCTAGCGGGGGCCCCGGGGCAAGAGACCCAGTACTTC. It encodes CASSLGLAGAPGQETQYF.

The V call is TRBV6-5, the J call TRBJ2-7; TRBD2 matches at 12 bases. V lost 0 bases and J lost 1; bases outside the gene matches: 1. The germline gives CDR1 MNHEY, CDR2 SVGAGI. The CDR3 sequence is 16 residues long. In DNA form, the CDR3 reads TGTGCCAGCAGTTACTCGACTAGCGGGAGATCCTACGAGCAGTACTTC. This translates into CASSYSTSGRSYEQYF.

This rearrangement joins TRBV5-4 to TRBJ2-3; 12 bases are a match to TRBD2. From germline, CDR1 is SGHNT and CDR2 YYREEE (reference sequence). The CDR3 has 16 residues. V trimming: 3 bases; J trimming: 2 bases; junction bases outside the gene matches: 4. CDR3 bases: TGTGCCAGCAGCTCGACTAGCGGGGGAAACACAGATACGCAGTATTTT. Amino acid sequence: CASSSTSGGNTDTQYF.

The rearrangement uses TRBV5-4 and TRBJ2-1; 9 nucleotides match TRBD1. The germline gives CDR1 SGHNT, CDR2 YYREEE (reference sequence). This CDR3 contains 15 residues. J gave up 4 bases and V 4 bases, and 6 bases lay outside the gene matches. CDR3 DNA sequence: TGTGCCAGCAGCCAACAGGGGGCGCGGTACAATGAGCAGTTCTTC. It yields the protein CASSQQGARYNEQFF.

The chain links TRBV6-6 to TRBJ2-5; D remains ambiguous. This CDR3 contains 16 residues. Trimming took 5 bases from V and 2 from J, leaving 18 bases between them. Germline V gene data show CDR1 as MNHNY and CDR2 as SVGAGI (reference sequence). CDR3 in amino acids: CASSTPGVALQETQYF. CDR3 coding DNA: TGTGCCAGCAGTACCCCGGGTGTAGCCCTGCAAGAGACCCAGTACTTC.

This clone has a single count. The chain joins TRBV2 to TRBJ1-6, with a weak D call TRBD1 (6 bases). CDR3 length equals 15 residues. In germline, CDR1 is SNHLY, CDR2 FYNNEI. Trimming removed 6 bases at V and 3 bases at J, with 12 bases between. The CDR3 DNA follows: TGTGCCAGCAGGGTACGAGGGGGCTATAATTCACCCCTCCACTTT. Protein product: CASRVRGGYNSPLHF.

V gene TRBV24-1 combines with J gene TRBJ2-7; TRBD2 is a possible D gene (6 bases). Germline assignment: CDR1 KGHDR and CDR2 SFDVKD. The CDR3 extends over 12 amino acids. Trimming took off 3 bases at V and 6 bases at J, with 8 bases between the two ends. CDR3 in DNA: TGTGCCACCAGTGATCTGGGGGGCGAGCAGTACTTC. Translating gives CATSDLGGEQYF.

This sequence joins TRBV6-5 and TRBJ1-5; possibly TRBD1 for D (5 bases). With 2 bases removed from V and 5 bases from J, the gap between germline ends came to 10 bases. Germline V gene lookup returns CDR1 MNHEY and CDR2 SVGAGI. CDR3 length equals 14 residues. CDR3 sequence reads: CASSYRGHDQPQHF. The CDR3 DNA sequence: TGTGCCAGCAGTTACAGGGGCCATGATCAGCCCCAGCATTTT.

The rearrangement links TRBV19 to TRBJ2-5, with D possibly TRBD1 on 6 matching bases. This CDR3 region has 15 residues. V lost 1 base and J lost 3, with 12 bases in between. Per the germline V gene, CDR1 is LNHDA and CDR2 is SQIVND (reference sequence). CDR3 coding DNA: TGTGCCAGTAGTATAGTCGGGGCAGGGGAAGAGACCCAGTACTTC. Residues: CASSIVGAGEETQYF.

The chain is built from TRBV2 and TRBJ2-7, with D unresolved. Germline CDR1 SNHLY, CDR2 FYNNEI. V was cut by 4 bases and J by 1 base, with 8 bases left in between. The CDR3 length is 13 residues. The CDR3: CASSVEQSYEQYF. CDR3 sequence (DNA): TGTGCCAGCAGTGTGGAGCAATCCTACGAGCAGTACTTC.